This T cell receptor beta chain is drawn from a study of shared clonotypes between healthy human individuals. For this clone: No antigen is known for it.

Whole-study findings and limits: Naive subsets generally had larger estimated richness than memory subsets.

Healthy HIV-negative adults with no recent acute infections or vaccinations were recruited as donors. Naive CD4+ cells were CD45RA-selected; the remaining cells were memory. The V and J ends lost 3 bases and 1 base respectively, with 4 bases between them. CDR1 and CDR2 (germline): PRHDT, FYEKMQ (reference sequence). The CDR3 contains 14 residues. As originally analysed: ImmunoSEQ supplied junction-only sequences lacking quality scores, so filtering was different. Only in-frame clones appear in the TCRdb table, and some are missing; sequencing was by immunoSEQ multiplex PCR. From that table come the V and J calls and clone size; the DNA was used to work out D and trimming. The sample lists a few million clones; 85% to 95% were seen once.

This TCR came from a young man in good health. The chain is built from TRBV13 and TRBJ2-6; D remains ambiguous. The material sequenced was naive CD4+ T cells sorted from blood. The subset was: CD45RA+ positively selected. The CDR3 DNA sequence: TGTGCCAGCAGCTTTCGATCTGGGGCCAACGTCCTGACTTTC. It codes for CASSFRSGANVLTF.